A single sample gave rise to the 21 T cell receptor beta chains below, sequenced in a study of cytomegalovirus exposure and HLA in healthy donors. The method was immunoSEQ multiplex PCR; TCRdb's version includes in-frame clones alone and lacks a portion of them. The data contain 300,000 to 350,000 clones, 88% of them singletons. The specimen sequenced was PBMCs. Receptors originate from a man younger than 40 in good health and CMV-seronegative.

This chain joins TRBV5-1 and TRBJ1-5; D is unclear. V was pared by 6 bases and J by 5 bases, with 18 bases between. Germline CDR1 and CDR2: SGHRS and YFSETQ. There are 15 residues in the CDR3. CDR3 sequence reads: CASKRDTGMDQPQHF. DNA of the CDR3: TGCGCCAGCAAACGCGACACCGGAATGGATCAGCCCCAGCATTTT. The full variable domain, rest sourced from reference TRBV5-1 and TRBJ1-5, is KAGVTQTPRYLIKTRGQQVTLSCSPISGHRSVSWYQQTPGQGLQFLFEYFSETQRNKGNFPGRFSGRQFSNSRSEMNVSTLELGDSALYLCASKRDTGMDQPQHFGDGTRLSIL.

The rearrangement joins TRBV6-4 to TRBJ2-7, with 9 bases fitting TRBD1. The CDR3 has 14 residues. Germline V gene lookup returns CDR1 MRHNA and CDR2 SNTAGT. Trimming at V came to 5 bases and at J to 4 bases, leaving 6 bases not matched to a gene. CDR3 in DNA: TGTGCCAGCAGTCCCCGCGGGACAGGGTACGAGCAGTACTTC. Translating it yields CASSPRGTGYEQYF.

This sequence joins TRBV29-1 and TRBJ1-1; 9 bases align to TRBD1. From germline, CDR1 is SQVTM and CDR2 ANQGSEA. The CDR3 covers 13 residues. The V and J ends lost 6 bases and 6 bases, in that order; junction bases with no gene match: 8. In DNA, the CDR3 is TGCAGCGTCCGGGACAGGGTAGTATCTGAAGCTTTCTTT. It encodes CSVRDRVVSEAFF.

V usage is TRBV2 and J usage is TRBJ1-6; TRBD1 matches 8 bases. The CDR3 is made up of 17 amino acids. The trim removed 5 bases at V and 9 bases at J, leaving 15 bases unmatched. Germline values: CDR1 SNHLY, CDR2 FYNNEI. The CDR3 DNA reads as TGTGCCAGCAGTTGGACAGGGACGGGCCCATTCCCTTCACCCCTCCACTTT. It encodes CASSWTGTGPFPSPLHF.

This rearrangement joins TRBV6-1 to TRBJ1-5, with D tentatively TRBD1 (5 bases). The V end was cut by 1 base, the J end by 7 bases, with 14 bases between. Germline V gene lookup returns CDR1 MNHNS and CDR2 SASEGT. CDR3 length equals 15 residues. Here the CDR3 DNA reads TGTGCCAGCAGTGAAGAAATTGGGGGGTACCAGCCCCAGCATTTT. Amino acid sequence: CASSEEIGGYQPQHF.

The chain is built from TRBV7-2 and TRBJ1-1; 10 bases fit TRBD1. Germline CDR1 reads SGHTA; CDR2 reads FQGNSA. The CDR3 has 15 amino acids. The junction had 6 bases not matched to a gene; V was cut back by 8 bases and J by 0 bases. The CDR3 DNA reads as TGTGCCAGCCGCAGGGACAGGGGCATGAACACTGAAGCTTTCTTT. Translating gives CASRRDRGMNTEAFF.

This sequence joins TRBV19 and TRBJ1-1; the D is unclear. V was pared by 7 bases and J by 1 base, with 16 bases between. The CDR3 has 15 amino acids. The germline CDR1 and CDR2 sequences are LNHDA and SQIVND (reference sequence). CDR3 bases: TGTGCCAGTACCCCGCGGACGGGATCGAACACTGAAGCTTTCTTT. Amino acid sequence: CASTPRTGSNTEAFF.

V is TRBV5-1 and J is TRBJ2-7, with TRBD1 as a possible D gene (6 bases). The CDR3 has 13 residues. Deletions cut 4 bases from V and 0 bases from J, with 8 bases between. CDR1 and CDR2 (germline): SGHRS, YFSETQ. The CDR3 nucleotides are TGCGCCAGCAGCCGCAGGGGCTCCTACGAGCAGTACTTC. Its translation is CASSRRGSYEQYF.

V is TRBV6-6 and J is TRBJ2-3; D might be TRBD2 (6 bases). The CDR3 has 16 residues. The germline V gene encodes CDR1 MNHNY and CDR2 SVGAGI (reference sequence). V lost 5 bases and J 0 bases, leaving 15 bases between the germline ends. CDR3 nucleotides: TGTGCCAGCAGTCCCGACGGAGGGGCCAGCACAGATACGCAGTATTTT. Its protein product is CASSPDGGASTDTQYF.

The rearrangement links TRBV5-4 to TRBJ2-3; possibly TRBD2 for D (5 bases). There are 13 residues in the CDR3. V was clipped by 4 bases and J by 0 bases, with 6 bases between them. Germline V gives CDR1 SGHNT, CDR2 YYREEE (reference sequence). CDR3 sequence: CASSRDSTDTQYF. In DNA form, the CDR3 reads TGTGCCAGCAGCCGGGATAGCACAGATACGCAGTATTTT.

The V call is TRBV4-3, the J call TRBJ2-7, with 8 positions matching TRBD1. Unmatched junction bases numbered 4, after V lost 2 bases and J lost 4 bases. Germline values: CDR1 LGHNA, CDR2 YSLEER. CDR3 length: 14 residues. Here the CDR3 reads CASSQLDRAYEQYF. CDR3 nucleotide sequence: TGCGCCAGCAGCCAATTGGACAGGGCATACGAGCAGTACTTC.

This chain joins TRBV9 and TRBJ2-1; tentatively, D is TRBD2 (6 bases). This CDR3 has 15 amino acids. Trimming stripped 4 bases from V and 0 bases from J, with 11 bases between. In germline, CDR1 is SGDLS, CDR2 YYNGEE. DNA of the CDR3: TGTGCCAGCAGCCCGCGGGGAAGCTCCTACAATGAGCAGTTCTTC. Protein: CASSPRGSSYNEQFF.

The chain recombines TRBV6-5 with TRBJ2-7; perhaps TRBD1 as D (5 bases). The CDR3 has 14 amino acids. The V gene's germline CDR1 is MNHEY and CDR2 SVGAGI. V was clipped by 2 bases and J by 3 bases, with 11 bases between them. DNA of the CDR3: TGTGCCAGCAGTTACACTACAGGTGGCTACGAGCAGTACTTC. This translates into CASSYTTGGYEQYF.

This rearrangement joins TRBV5-8 to TRBJ1-5; D unclear. Trimming stripped 4 bases from V and 4 bases from J, with 15 bases between. The CDR3 covers 15 residues. Germline lookup yields CDR1 SGHTS and CDR2 YDEGEE. The CDR3 DNA reads as TGTGCCAGCAGCCAATTTAGTTTCTGGAATCAGCCCCAGCATTTT. It yields the protein CASSQFSFWNQPQHF.

The V and J genes are TRBV21-1 and TRBJ1-6. TRBV21-1 is shown as a pseudogene. The CDR3 spans 16 residues. The CDR3 loop is CASSKWDGGGNSPLHF. The CDR3 DNA is TGTGCCAGCAGCAAATGGGATGGGGGAGGGAATTCACCCCTCCACTTT.

This clone was observed once. The gene calls are TRBV4-1 and TRBJ1-1, with D perhaps TRBD1 (5 bases). V was pared by 4 bases and J by 0 bases, with 15 bases between. The CDR3 runs to 16 residues. In germline, CDR1 is MGHRA, CDR2 YSYEKL. As DNA, the CDR3 is TGCGCCAGCAGCCGGGGGTTGGGGGGACTGAACACTGAAGCTTTCTTT. It yields the protein CASSRGLGGLNTEAFF.

The chain is built from TRBV7-2 and TRBJ2-7; D perhaps matches TRBD2 (5 bases). The CDR3 is made up of 16 amino acids. Between the trimmed V and J ends, which lost 1 base and 6 bases, there was a span of 19 bases. Germline loops: CDR1 SGHTA, CDR2 FQGNSA. CDR3 amino acids: CASSLDMGRGGSEQYF. Written as DNA, the CDR3 is TGTGCCAGCAGCTTAGATATGGGCCGTGGAGGCTCCGAGCAGTACTTC.

The V and J genes are TRBV19 and TRBJ1-4, with no clear D. Between the trimmed V and J ends, which lost 3 bases and 6 bases, there was a span of 14 bases. Per the germline V gene, CDR1 is LNHDA and CDR2 is SQIVND (reference sequence). This CDR3 has 15 residues. The CDR3 loop reads CASSIIEGSHEKLFF. CDR3 coding DNA: TGTGCCAGTAGTATTATTGAGGGATCCCATGAAAAACTGTTTTTT.

This chain links TRBV7-9 with TRBJ2-7; 8 bases are shared with TRBD1. This CDR3 region has 13 residues. Trimming removed 5 bases from V and 5 bases from J; junction bases left unmatched: 5. Germline CDR1 SEHNR, CDR2 FQNEAQ (reference sequence). The DNA of the CDR3 is TGTGCCAGCAGCGGCGGGACAGGTCACGAGCAGTACTTC. Protein product: CASSGGTGHEQYF.

In nucleotides, the CDR3 is TGTGCCAGCAGCTTACAGGGTCCCACCTTC. It specifies CASSLQGPTF. The genes are TRBV5-8 and TRBJ1-2; D perhaps matches TRBD1 (6 bases). Germline CDR1 and CDR2: SGHTS and YDEGEE. The CDR3 covers 10 residues. V lost 2 bases, J lost 13 bases, and 9 bases lay in between.

The chain employs TRBV5-5 and TRBJ2-5; 9 positions match TRBD1. V shed 4 bases and J 4 bases; nucleotides not matched to a gene: 5. Germline CDR1 SGHKS, CDR2 YYEKEE (reference sequence). This CDR3 has 14 amino acids. DNA of the CDR3: TGTGCCAGCAGCGCGCCGGGACAGGGAGAGACCCAGTACTTC. Residues: CASSAPGQGETQYF.